This passage covers 3 T cell receptor beta chains from one sample sequenced in a study of tissue T cells after allogeneic stem cell transplantation. TCRdb's table, derived via immunoSEQ multiplex PCR, lists solely in-frame clones and lacks some. The repertoire consists of about 10,000 clones, with about 47% occurring once and the leading ten covering around 7.1%. Time point in this sample: mouse harvest day 7 after allogeneic transplant. Tail vein injection delivered 10^7 T-cell-depleted bone marrow cells and 10^6 splenic CD5+ T cells. The sample taken for sequencing was gut tissue. The receptors were gathered from a female BALB/c mouse given C57BL/6 T cells with graft-versus-host disease after an allogeneic hematopoietic cell transplant.

As for this clone: The germline and genes are mouse ones. The read falls 1 residue short of the CDR3 end, and the missing part is taken from the germline J gene. This sequence joins TRBV12-1 and TRBJ1-4; D call uncertain. CDR3 length: 13 residues. Germline lookup yields CDR1 SGHSN and CDR2 HYEKVE. V shed 4 bases and J shed 2 bases, with 7 bases lying between them. The chain's CDR3 is CASSGNSNERLFF. The sequenced part of the CDR3 DNA is TGTGCCAGCTCGGGCAACTCCAACGAAAGATTATTT. Full variable domain (rest looked up from reference TRBV12-1 and TRBJ1-4): DSGVVQSPRHIIKEKGGRSVLTCIPISGHSNVVWYQQTLGKELKFLIQHYEKVERDKGFLPSRFSVQQFDDYHSEMNMSALELEDSAMYFCASSGNSNERLFFGHGTKLSVL.

The table lists this clone with a few counts. Gene names refer to mouse genes. The read gets to within 1 residue of the CDR3 end, and the germline J gene fills in the rest. The chain joins TRBV3 to TRBJ2-7; 10 bases are a match to TRBD2. This CDR3 contains 14 residues. CDR1 SNHLY and CDR2 FYNGKV come from the germline V gene (reference sequence). Germline trimming cut 1 base from V and 4 bases from J; bases unmatched to any gene: 1. This CDR3 is CASSLGTGGYEQYF. Incomplete CDR3 DNA: TGTGCCAGCAGCTTAGGGACTGGGGGTTATGAACAGTAC. The full variable domain, rest sourced from reference TRBV3 and TRBJ2-7, is GPKVLQIPSHQIIDMGQMVTLNCDPVSNHLYFYWYKQILGQQMEFLVNFYNGKVMEKSKLFKDQFSVERPDGSYFTLKIQPTALEDSAVYFCASSLGTGGYEQYFGPGTRLTVL.

As to this clone: Mouse names are used for the genes. The read ends 1 residue shy of where the CDR3 ends; the end is completed using the germline J gene. The chain uses TRBV16 and TRBJ1-1; no clear D gene. V was pared by 5 bases and J by 7 bases, with 8 bases between. CDR1 and CDR2 from the germline V gene are SGHSA and FRNQAP. CDR3 length: 11 amino acids. The sequenced CDR3 bases are TGTGCAAGCAGCCCTCACATAGAAGTCTTC. This encodes CASSPHIEVF. The CDR3 as a whole reads CASSPHIEVFF. Full variable domain (remainder filled in from reference TRBV16 and TRBJ1-1): NAGVIQTPRHKVTGKGQEATLWCEPISGHSAVFWYRQTIVQGLEFLTYFRNQAPIDDSGMPKERFSAQMPNQSHSTLKIQSTQPQDSAVYLCASSPHIEVFFGKGTRLTVV.